This T cell receptor (beta chain) was sequenced during a study of OX40 agonist ivuxolimab in advanced cancers. Study context: The dose-escalation cohort was around 83% male, with a mean age of 60 years, ranging roughly 23 to 79. Study-wide findings and caveats: On average, a greater number of expanded clones characterised CD8+ T cells relative to CD4+. Clones of CD4+ and CD8+ blood T cells grew by week 6 at doses of 0.1 to 3.0 mg/kg.

Method: immunoSEQ multiplex PCR; TCRdb's copy keeps in-frame clones and lacks some. The sample holds 60,000 to 80,000 clones, about 79% seen once. Germline V lookup: CDR1 MDHEN, CDR2 SYDVKM. This CDR3 comprises 15 residues. The V end was cut by 5 bases, the J end by 5 bases, with 17 bases between. About this clone itself: The antigen remains unidentified.

The chain links TRBV28 to TRBJ2-3; D is perhaps TRBD1 (5 bases). The sequencing here drew on CD4+ or CD8+ T cells sorted from blood, taken in a trial of the OX40 agonist ivuxolimab. The clonotype comes from an adult with an advanced solid tumor such as melanoma, head and neck, liver or kidney cancer. CDR3 nucleotide sequence: TGTGCCAGCAGTCTACAGGCTCCGTGGGGAGATACGCAGTATTTT. This codes for CASSLQAPWGDTQYF.